These T cell receptor beta chains were read from a single sample in a study of identical twins. TCRdb itself ran the 5' RACE reads through MiXCR, one entry per CDR3 protein. The table includes hundreds of thousands of distinct CDR3 sequences, just over 7% detected once. These data were also reused for a study on yellow fever vaccine responses in identical twins.

Source material: PBMCs. These TCRs come from a woman between 18 and 29 years old in good health. Both conserved end residues are part of each CDR3. A D gene is named only where the DNA matches it firmly. Size tells how often a clone was seen (once, few, many) or the class of an expanded clone, and some rows leave it out.

D	V	size	J	DNA	CDR3
-	TRBV3-1	few	TRBJ2-6	TGTGCCAGCAGCGCTCGGACAGGGCGGGGGTCTGGGGCCAACGTCCTGACTTTC	CASSARTGRGSGANVLTF
TRBD2	TRBV20-1	few	TRBJ2-5	TGCAGTGCTAGTATGAGCGGGGGAGTACAAGAGACCCAGTACTTC	CSASMSGGVQETQYF
TRBD2	TRBV5-5	-	TRBJ2-7	TGTGCCAGCAGCTTTTTCCGTGCGGGGGCCTACGAGCAGTACTTC	CASSFFRAGAYEQYF
TRBD2	TRBV20-1	many	TRBJ2-5	TGCAGTGCTACCGGGACTAGCGGGAACCAAGAGACCCAGTACTTC	CSATGTSGNQETQYF
-	TRBV19	few	TRBJ2-1	TGTGCCAGTACAGGGGAGGGTGAGCAGTTCTTC	CASTGEGEQFF
TRBD1	TRBV28	many	TRBJ2-5	TGTGCCAGCAGTTCGGGACAGGGCCGAGGAGAGACCCAGTACTTC	CASSSGQGRGETQYF
-	TRBV6-2/TRBV6-3	-	TRBJ2-7	TGTGCCAGCAGCCAACGGGAGCTCTACGAGCAGTACTTC	CASSQRELYEQYF
TRBD1	TRBV12-3/TRBV12-4	few	TRBJ1-2	TGTGCCAGCAGTTCCCAAAACAGGGGAACTGGCTACACCTTC	CASSSQNRGTGYTF
-	TRBV10-3	many	TRBJ1-2	TGTGCCATCACCGCAGGGCCTACCTATGGCTACACCTTC	CAITAGPTYGYTF
TRBD2	TRBV3-1	-	TRBJ2-1	TGTGCCAGCTCCACCCGGGCGGGAGGGAGCTCCTACAATGAGCAGTTCTTC	CASSTRAGGSSYNEQFF
-	TRBV12-3/TRBV12-4	few	TRBJ1-2	TGTGCCAGCAGTTTACGGGGACCAGAGGGCTACACCTTC	CASSLRGPEGYTF
-	TRBV20-1	few	TRBJ2-5	TGCAGTGCTAGAGCAGGGCCCGAATACCAAGAGACCCAGTACTTC	CSARAGPEYQETQYF
-	TRBV7-9	many	TRBJ2-1	TGTGCCAGCTCACCGGAGGGGTACAATGAGCAGTTCTTC	CASSPEGYNEQFF